A single T cell receptor (beta chain) is shown here with its context. Its target is not known. Noted treatment: around 19 received Ad26.COV2.S at low or high dose, single or two shots; about five received placebo; per-sample allocation not given. Sampling happened 63 days after the first vaccine or placebo injection. These data are taken from a study of Ad26.COV2.S vaccination and SARS-CoV-2 variants. The study's findings and limits: Greater spike-specific TCR breadth was seen in vaccine recipients than in placebo recipients.

CDR3 size: 10 residues. Using immunoSEQ multiplex PCR, the repertoire was profiled, and TCRdb retains in-frame clones only, with some absent. This table holds approximately 350,000 clones, 83% found once. This sequence was found in a person aged 18-60 years who received the Ad26.COV2.S COVID-19 vaccine or a placebo. The V and J genes are TRBV21-1 and TRBJ1-5. TRBV21-1 is flagged as a pseudogene. Sequencing used peripheral blood, obtained in a trial of Ad26.COV2.S vaccine versus placebo. For the CDR3, the DNA is TGTGCCAGCAGCAAAGCTCCCATCCGCTTT. It translates to CASSKAPIRF.